This T cell receptor (beta chain) is from a study of cytomegalovirus exposure and HLA in healthy donors. Whole-study context: Around 180 million T cells yielded approximately 110 million unique TCR beta sequences in earlier analysis. General observations from the study: Presence/absence analyses assumed roughly uniform sequencing depth across donors, which may not hold. When analyzed later, a missense DCLRE1C variant was found to be linked to TCR beta V- and J-gene trimming.

With respect to this clone: What it binds is not known.

CDR1 and CDR2 from the germline V gene are SGDLS and YYNGEE. V gave up 6 bases and J gave up 2 bases; unmatched junction bases: 6. The CDR3 sequence is 14 residues long. Nominally healthy donors provided the samples, though records likely missed some immune exposures. In the PCR, 60 Vbeta and 13 Jbeta primers were used. The repertoire was sequenced with immunoSEQ multiplex PCR; TCRdb's copy has only in-frame clones and lacks some. The sample consists of 150,000 to 200,000 clones, roughly 80% of them appearing once. Specimen: PBMCs. This sequence was found in a woman aged 40 to 50 in good health and CMV-seropositive. The V and J genes are TRBV9 and TRBJ1-2, with 8 bases lining up with TRBD1. This chain's CDR3 is CASTRDRRNYGYTF. Here the CDR3 DNA reads TGTGCCAGCACCCGGGACAGGAGGAACTATGGCTACACCTTC.